A single sample is the source of the 15 T cell receptor beta chains below, sequenced in a study of tumor and adjacent non-tumor tissue in lung cancer. TCRbeta libraries were built with three rounds of nested PCR, modified from ARM-PCR. TCRdb fed the multiplex PCR reads into MiXCR, producing one record per CDR3 protein. The table has tens of thousands of distinct CDR3 sequences, about 72% seen once; the top ten hold approximately 16%. The template was RNA from unsorted bulk tissue. What was sequenced was lung tumor tissue. The source of these receptors is a man aged 60-69 years with non-small cell lung cancer.

Many counts were recorded for this clonotype. The chain uses TRBV4-3 and TRBJ2-3, with TRBD1 matching over 9 bases. Unmatched junction bases numbered 18, after V lost 5 bases and J lost 15 bases. The CDR3 totals 15 residues. Germline CDR1 and CDR2: LGHNA and YSLEER. In DNA, the CDR3 is TGCGCCAGCAGCTCCGGGACAGGGAATCTTAGGGGAGTTTATTTT. This translates into CASSSGTGNLRGVYF.

Worth noting for this clonotype: This clone may be a read error of a much larger clone one base away. V is TRBV28 and J is TRBJ2-4; possible D gene TRBD1, 5 bases. This CDR3 is 12 amino acids long. In germline, CDR1 is MDHEN, CDR2 SYDVKM. Trimming cost V 7 bases and J 6 bases, with 10 bases left between them. The CDR3 reads CASMDTSNIQYF. The CDR3 DNA is TGTGCCAGCATGGACACCTCAAACATTCAGTACTTC.

The J gene is TRBJ2-1, the V gene TRBV2; the match to TRBD1 covers 9 bases. The trim removed 8 bases at V and 7 bases at J, leaving 9 bases unmatched. Germline values: CDR1 SNHLY, CDR2 FYNNEI. The CDR3 is made up of 14 amino acids. CDR3 nucleotide sequence: TGTGCCAGCTGCCTACAGGGGGCCGGTAATGAGCAGTTCTTC. It yields the protein CASCLQGAGNEQFF.

This clonotype is medium-sized within its sample. The V call is TRBV12-3 or TRBV12-4, the J call TRBJ2-1; 9 bases map to TRBD2. CDR3 length: 15 residues. The junction had 10 bases not matched to a gene; V was cut back by 4 bases and J by 9 bases. The CDR3 sequence is CASSYGREGHSEQFF. CDR3 nucleotide sequence: TGTGCCAGCAGTTATGGGCGGGAGGGCCATAGTGAGCAGTTCTTC.

Turning to this clonotype: A read error may produce the germline difference seen at one junction end. The chain links TRBV11-3 to TRBJ2-3, with a tentative D call TRBD2 (6 bases). In germline, CDR1 is SGHNT, CDR2 YENEEA. This CDR3 region has 13 residues. CDR3 nucleotide sequence: TGTGCCAGCAGCAATACAAGACTAGATACGCAGTCTTTT. Its protein is CASSNTRLDTQSF.

On this clonotype: The junction differs from germline at one of its ends, possibly a read error. This rearrangement joins TRBV12-3 or TRBV12-4 to TRBJ2-2; unclear D gene. This CDR3 is built from 13 residues. The DNA for the CDR3 is TGTGCCAGCAAGACTGGGGTAACCGTGGAGCTGTTTTTT. Its protein product is CASKTGVTVELFF.

This clonotype appeared a single time. The CDR3 does not end in the conserved phenylalanine or tryptophan, so this is likely a read error. Because the CDR3's place on the DNA is in doubt, the DNA is left out and the CDR3 is given as listed by TCRdb. This rearrangement joins TRBV5-6 to TRBJ1-5. Per the germline V gene, CDR1 is SGHDT and CDR2 is YYEEEE. 15 amino acids form the CDR3, both terminal residues included. The chain's CDR3 is CASSLGPRSVQPQHS.

Details on this clonotype: An end of the junction does not agree with germline; a read error may underlie this. This chain uses TRBV28 with TRBJ2-3; D unresolved. Germline CDR1 reads MDHEN; CDR2 reads SYDVKM. The CDR3 spans 15 residues. The CDR3, as DNA: TGTGCCAGCAGTTTGGTCGAACCCAGCACAGATACGCGGTATTTT. Its protein product is CASSLVEPSTDTRYF.

On this clonotype: A junction boundary mismatches the germline segment, possibly from a read error. The chain employs TRBV5-6 and TRBJ2-3; the match to TRBD2 covers 8 bases. Germline V lookup: CDR1 SGHDT, CDR2 YYEEEE. The CDR3 is 18 residues long. CDR3 protein: CTSSPTWRAGGGTDTQYF. CDR3 nucleotide sequence: TGTACCAGCAGCCCAACATGGAGGGCGGGAGGTGGGACAGATACGCAGTATTTT.

This chain joins TRBV6-2 or TRBV6-3 and TRBJ2-2; tentative D call: TRBD1 (6 bases). The V and J ends lost 9 bases and 5 bases respectively, with 16 bases between them. The CDR3 is 14 amino acids. Germline V CDR1 and CDR2: MNHEY, SVGEGT. The CDR3 loop is CASKREQGTGELFF. In nucleotides, the CDR3 is TGTGCCAGTAAGAGGGAGCAGGGGACCGGGGAGCTGTTTTTT.

The CDR3 DNA follows: TGTGCCAGCAGTAATAACGGGGGGGAGGGGTACTTC. Protein sequence: CASSNNGGEGYF. The chain has TRBV6-6 and TRBJ2-7; 8 positions agree with TRBD2. The germline V gene encodes CDR1 MNHNY and CDR2 SVGAGI (reference sequence). The V and J ends lost 5 bases and 12 bases, in that order; junction bases with no gene match: 9. The CDR3 loop spans 12 amino acids.

With respect to this clonotype: At one boundary the junction diverges from the germline segment, which might be a read error. The chain combines TRBV6-5 with TRBJ1-1; 7 bases agree with TRBD1. The V gene's germline CDR1 is MNHEY and CDR2 SVGAGI. This CDR3 is built from 13 residues. For the CDR3, the DNA is TGTGCCAACAGTCACGACAGGGATACTGAAGCTTTCTTT. It is translated as CANSHDRDTEAFF.

Notes on this clonotype: This CDR3 fails to terminate in the conserved phenylalanine or tryptophan, so it likely reflects a read error. V gene TRBV6-2 or TRBV6-3 combines with J gene TRBJ2-1, with D possibly matching TRBD2 (6 bases). CDR1 is MNHEY, CDR2 SVGEGT, per germline. Trimming removed 7 bases at V and 5 bases at J, with 21 bases between. This CDR3 region has 16 residues. This chain's CDR3 is CASNTPIIAEDNEQFY. The CDR3 DNA follows: TGTGCCAGCAACACCCCGATAATAGCGGAGGACAATGAGCAGTTCTAC.

With regard to this clonotype: A much larger clone sits a single nucleotide away, making a read error possible. The chain employs TRBV20-1 and TRBJ2-1; D is tentatively TRBD1 or TRBD2 (5 bases each). The CDR3 extends over 11 amino acids. Germline CDR1 DFQATT, CDR2 SNEGSKA (reference sequence). CDR3 bases: TGCATTGCTAGAGTGGGGGTAGAGCAGTTCTTC. It translates to CIARVGVEQFF.

This clonotype was seen just once. Compared with germline, one end of the junction differs, possibly owing to a read error. The rearrangement links TRBV6-5 to TRBJ1-5; 9 positions match TRBD1. Per the germline V gene, CDR1 is MNHEY and CDR2 is SVGAGI. The CDR3 runs to 16 residues. The CDR3 here is CASRSGTGSSNQLQHF. DNA for the CDR3: TGTGCCAGCAGATCCGGGACAGGGAGTAGCAATCAGCTCCAGCATTTT.